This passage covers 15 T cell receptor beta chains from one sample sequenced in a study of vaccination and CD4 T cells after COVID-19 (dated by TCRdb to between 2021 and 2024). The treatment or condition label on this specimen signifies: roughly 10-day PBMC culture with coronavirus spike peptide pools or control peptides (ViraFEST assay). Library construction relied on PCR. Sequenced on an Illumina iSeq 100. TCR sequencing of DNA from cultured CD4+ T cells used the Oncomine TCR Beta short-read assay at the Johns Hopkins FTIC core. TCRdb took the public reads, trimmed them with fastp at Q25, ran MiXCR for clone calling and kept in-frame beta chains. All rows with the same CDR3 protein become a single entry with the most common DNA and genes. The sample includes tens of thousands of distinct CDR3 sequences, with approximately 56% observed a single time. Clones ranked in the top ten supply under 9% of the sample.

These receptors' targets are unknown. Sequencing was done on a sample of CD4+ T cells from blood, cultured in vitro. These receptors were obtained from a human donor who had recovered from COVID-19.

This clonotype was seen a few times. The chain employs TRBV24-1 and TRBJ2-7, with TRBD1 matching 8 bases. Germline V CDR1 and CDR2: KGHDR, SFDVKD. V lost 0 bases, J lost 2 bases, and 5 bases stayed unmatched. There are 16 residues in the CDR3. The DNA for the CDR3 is TGTGCCACCAGTGATTTGGTTCAGGGGGCTACCTACGAGCAGTACTTC. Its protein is CATSDLVQGATYEQYF.

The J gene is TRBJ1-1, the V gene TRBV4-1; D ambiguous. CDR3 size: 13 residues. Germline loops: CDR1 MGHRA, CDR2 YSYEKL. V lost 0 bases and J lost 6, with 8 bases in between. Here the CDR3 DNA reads TGCGCCAGCAGCCAAGAGGTACGGGCTGAAGCTTTCTTT. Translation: CASSQEVRAEAFF.

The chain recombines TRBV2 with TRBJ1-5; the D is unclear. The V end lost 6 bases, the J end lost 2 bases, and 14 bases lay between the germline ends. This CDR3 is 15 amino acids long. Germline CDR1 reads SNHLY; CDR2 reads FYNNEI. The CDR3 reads CASRGGERGNQPQHF. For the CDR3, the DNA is TGTGCCAGCAGGGGCGGGGAGCGAGGCAATCAGCCCCAGCATTTT.

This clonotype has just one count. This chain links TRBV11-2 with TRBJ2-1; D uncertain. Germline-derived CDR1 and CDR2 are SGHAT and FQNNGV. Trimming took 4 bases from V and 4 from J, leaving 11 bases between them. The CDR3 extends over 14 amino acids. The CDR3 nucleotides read TGTGCCAGCAGCTCACAGTACTATTACAATGAGCAGTTCTTC. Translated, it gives CASSSQYYYNEQFF. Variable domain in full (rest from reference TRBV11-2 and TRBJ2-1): EAGVAQSPRYKIIEKRQSVAFWCNPISGHATLYWYQQILGQGPKLLIQFQNNGVVDDSQLPKDRFSAERLKGVDSTLKIQPAKLEDSAVYLCASSSQYYYNEQFFGPGTRLTVL.

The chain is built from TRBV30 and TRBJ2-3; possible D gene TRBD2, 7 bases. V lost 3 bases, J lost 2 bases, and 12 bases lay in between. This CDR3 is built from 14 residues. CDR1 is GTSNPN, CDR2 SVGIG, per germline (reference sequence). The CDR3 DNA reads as TGTGCCTGGAGCGTAGGGGGGGTCACAGATACGCAGTATTTT. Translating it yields CAWSVGGVTDTQYF.

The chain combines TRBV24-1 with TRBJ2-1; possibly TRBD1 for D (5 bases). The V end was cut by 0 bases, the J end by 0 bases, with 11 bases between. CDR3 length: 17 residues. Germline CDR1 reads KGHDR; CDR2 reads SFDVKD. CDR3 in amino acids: CATSDLAAGNSYNEQFF. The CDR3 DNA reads TGTGCCACCAGTGATTTGGCGGCAGGGAACTCCTACAATGAGCAGTTCTTC.

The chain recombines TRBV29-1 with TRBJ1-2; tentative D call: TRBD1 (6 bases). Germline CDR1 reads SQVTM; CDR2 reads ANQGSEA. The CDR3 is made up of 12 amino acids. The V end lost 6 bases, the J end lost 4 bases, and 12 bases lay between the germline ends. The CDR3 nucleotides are TGCAGCGTAACCCGGGACATCTATGGCTACACCTTC. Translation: CSVTRDIYGYTF.

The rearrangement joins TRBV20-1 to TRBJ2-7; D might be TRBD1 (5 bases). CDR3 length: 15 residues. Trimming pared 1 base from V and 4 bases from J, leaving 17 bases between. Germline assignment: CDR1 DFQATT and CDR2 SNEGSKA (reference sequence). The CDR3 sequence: CSARGVQGRGYEQYF. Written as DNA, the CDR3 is TGCAGTGCTAGAGGGGTTCAGGGTAGGGGATACGAGCAGTACTTC.

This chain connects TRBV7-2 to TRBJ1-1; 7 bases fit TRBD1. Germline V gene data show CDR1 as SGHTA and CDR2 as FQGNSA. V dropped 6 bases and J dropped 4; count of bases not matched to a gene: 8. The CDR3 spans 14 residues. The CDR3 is CASSKGGAGTEAFF. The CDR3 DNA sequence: TGTGCCAGCAGTAAAGGGGGCGCGGGCACTGAAGCTTTCTTT. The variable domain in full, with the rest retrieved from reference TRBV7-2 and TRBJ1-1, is GAGVSQSPSNKVTEKGKDVELRCDPISGHTALYWYRQSLGQGLEFLIYFQGNSAPDKSGLPSDRFSAERTGGSVSTLTIQRTQQEDSAVYLCASSKGGAGTEAFFGQGTRLTVV.

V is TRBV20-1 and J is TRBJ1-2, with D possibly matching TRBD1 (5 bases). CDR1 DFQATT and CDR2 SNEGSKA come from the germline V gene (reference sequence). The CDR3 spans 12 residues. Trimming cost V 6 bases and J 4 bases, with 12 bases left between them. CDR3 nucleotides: TGCAGTGCCCCCAGGGACGGCTATGGCTACACCTTC. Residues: CSAPRDGYGYTF.

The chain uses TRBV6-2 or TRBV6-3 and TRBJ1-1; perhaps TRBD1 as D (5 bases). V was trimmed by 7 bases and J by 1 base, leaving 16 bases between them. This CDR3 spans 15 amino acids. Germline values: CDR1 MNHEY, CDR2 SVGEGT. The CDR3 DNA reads TGTGCCAGCACCACCGGGACGGCTGGGAACACTGAAGCTTTCTTT. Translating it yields CASTTGTAGNTEAFF.

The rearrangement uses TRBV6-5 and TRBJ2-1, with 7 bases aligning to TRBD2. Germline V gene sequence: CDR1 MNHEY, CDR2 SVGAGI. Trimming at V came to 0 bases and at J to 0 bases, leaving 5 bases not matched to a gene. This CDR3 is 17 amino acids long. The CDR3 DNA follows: TGTGCCAGCAGTTACTCGCCTAGCGGCAGCTCCTACAATGAGCAGTTCTTC. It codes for CASSYSPSGSSYNEQFF.

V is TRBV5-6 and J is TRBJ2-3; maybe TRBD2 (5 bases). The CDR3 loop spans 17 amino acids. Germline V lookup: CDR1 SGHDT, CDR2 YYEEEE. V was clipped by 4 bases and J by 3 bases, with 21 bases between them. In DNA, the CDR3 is TGTGCCAGCAGCATGGCCCCCAGAGGGTCGGGAACAGATACGCAGTATTTT. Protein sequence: CASSMAPRGSGTDTQYF.

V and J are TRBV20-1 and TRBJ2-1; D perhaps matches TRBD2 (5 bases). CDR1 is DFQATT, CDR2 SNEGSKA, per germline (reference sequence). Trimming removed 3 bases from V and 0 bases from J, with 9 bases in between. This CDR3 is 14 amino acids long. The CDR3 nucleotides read TGCAGTGCTAGTAGGGAGAGCTCCTACAATGAGCAGTTCTTC. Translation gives CSASRESSYNEQFF.

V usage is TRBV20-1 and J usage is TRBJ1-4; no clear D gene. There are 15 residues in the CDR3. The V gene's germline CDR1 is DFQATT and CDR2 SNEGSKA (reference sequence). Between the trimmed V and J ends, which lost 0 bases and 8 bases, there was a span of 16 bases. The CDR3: CSAREVGMKLEKLFF. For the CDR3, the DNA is TGCAGTGCTAGAGAGGTAGGGATGAAGTTGGAAAAACTGTTTTTT.